A single TCR beta chain is shown here with its context. Its antigen is still unknown. Per-base qualities were not stored, and no clone one base away is much larger. Collaborating institutions collected whole blood in K2EDTA tubes following their own protocols. For TCRbeta analysis, collaborator samples were shipped as frozen whole blood, as isolated PBMCs, or as DNA extracted from either sample type. The immunoSEQ Assay, a bias-controlled multiplex PCR, was used to amplify TCRbeta CDR3 regions from genomic DNA. The published analysis was carried out like this. Within the assay, amplification of reference gene primers was used to estimate how many nucleated cells each sample contained. To quantify the absolute abundance of each unique TCRbeta CDR3 rearrangement, sequence reads were collapsed and filtered. For each sample, productive Simpson clonality was calculated as the square root of Simpson's diversity index over productive rearrangements. As stored in TCRdb, this immuneACCESS dataset retains in-frame rearrangements with V and J assigned. A fraction of the clones does not appear; measured against another copy, unresolved V genes explain less than half of the discrepancy, and the remainder lacks a known reason. V and J calls and clone size are those listed in that table; D and trimming were worked out from the DNA. In all, the sample holds fewer than 75,000 clones, and about 90% of those were seen once. Approximately 6.9% of the sample is held by the ten biggest clonotypes.

This record belongs to a study of blood T cell repertoires in COVID-19 (TCRdb year 2020). For the wider study: The collaborator samples originated in the United States, Italy and Spain and spanned the acute and convalescent phases of COVID-19. A de-identified subject ID, COVID-19 status, age in years and sex were almost always included in the sample metadata. The material from the prospective study consisted of cDNA or gDNA derived from T cells, B-cell-depleted T cells, or PBMCs. Where HLA class I and class II types were available, the types were taken from metadata supplied by the sample provider, not from assay-based typing. The samples were drawn from two sources: the first 160 participants of the ongoing ImmuneRACE study, and 1,000 to 1,500 subjects contributed by 6 global collaborators. Deeply sampled blood TCRbeta repertoires from subjects exposed to, actively infected with, or recovered from COVID-19 were included in the dataset. The repertoires were released in a freely available public database intended as a resource for research on the immune response to SARS-CoV-2. Overall study results and their limits: Clinical and demographic metadata were provided uncurated, with the amount varying by source and participant.

V is cut by 2 bases and J by 3 bases, and the space between the germline ends is 11 bases. The CDR3, cysteine through phenylalanine, is 14 amino acids long. The read is trimmed to its CDR3 DNA, 42 bases read in frame from base 1. CDR1 SGHTA and CDR2 FQGNSA were looked up in the germline V gene. Here the chain combines TRBV7-2 and TRBJ2-7; too little of a D gene remains to name it. This TCR derives from a man aged 60-69 years with active or convalescent COVID-19. Sequenced: peripheral blood. The sequence in DNA is TGTGCCAGCAGCTTATCTGGCGGAAACTACGAGCAGTACTTC. This sequence encodes CASSLSGGNYEQYF.